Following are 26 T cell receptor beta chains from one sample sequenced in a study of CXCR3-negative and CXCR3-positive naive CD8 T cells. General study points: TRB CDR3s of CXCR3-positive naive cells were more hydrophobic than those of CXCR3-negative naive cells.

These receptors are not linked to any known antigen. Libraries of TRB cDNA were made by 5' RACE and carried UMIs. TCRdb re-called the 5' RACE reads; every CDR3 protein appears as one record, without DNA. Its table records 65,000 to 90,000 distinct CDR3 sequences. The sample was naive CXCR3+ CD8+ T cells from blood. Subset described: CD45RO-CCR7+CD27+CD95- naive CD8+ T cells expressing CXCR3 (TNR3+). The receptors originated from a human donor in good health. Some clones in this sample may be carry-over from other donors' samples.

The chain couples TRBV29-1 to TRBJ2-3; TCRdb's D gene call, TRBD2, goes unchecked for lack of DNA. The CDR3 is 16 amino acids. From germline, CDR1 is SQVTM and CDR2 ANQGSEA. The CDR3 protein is CSVAGLAGPSTDTQYF.

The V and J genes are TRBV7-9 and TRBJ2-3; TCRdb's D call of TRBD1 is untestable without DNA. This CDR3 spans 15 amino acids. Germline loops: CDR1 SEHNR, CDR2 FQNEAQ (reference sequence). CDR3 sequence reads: CASSVSRGSTDTQYF.

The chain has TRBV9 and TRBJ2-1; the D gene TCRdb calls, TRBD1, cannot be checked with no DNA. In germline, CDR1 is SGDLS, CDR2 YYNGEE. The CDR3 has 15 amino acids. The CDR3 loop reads CASSVAAGGFNEQFF.

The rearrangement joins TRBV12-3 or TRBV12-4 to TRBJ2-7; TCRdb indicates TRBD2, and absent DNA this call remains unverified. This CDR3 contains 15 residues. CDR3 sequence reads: CASSTLAGNSYEQYF.

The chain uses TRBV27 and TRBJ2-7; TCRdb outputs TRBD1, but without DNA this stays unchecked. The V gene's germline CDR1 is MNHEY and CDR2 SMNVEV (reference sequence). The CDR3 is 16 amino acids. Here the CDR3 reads CASSLSSGQGFYEQYF.

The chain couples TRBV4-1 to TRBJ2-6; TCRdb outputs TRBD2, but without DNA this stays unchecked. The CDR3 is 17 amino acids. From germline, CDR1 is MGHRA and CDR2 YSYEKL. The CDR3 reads CASSSRQGLTGANVLTF.

The CDR3 reads CASSIAGTTPGDTQYF. V and J are TRBV12-3 or TRBV12-4 and TRBJ2-3; as DNA is missing, the TRBD2 call by TCRdb cannot be tested. This CDR3 has 16 amino acids.

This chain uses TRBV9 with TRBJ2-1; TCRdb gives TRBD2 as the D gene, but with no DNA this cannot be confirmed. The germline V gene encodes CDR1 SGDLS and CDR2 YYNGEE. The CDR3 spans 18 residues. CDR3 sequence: CASSVAFVSGGSYNEQFF.

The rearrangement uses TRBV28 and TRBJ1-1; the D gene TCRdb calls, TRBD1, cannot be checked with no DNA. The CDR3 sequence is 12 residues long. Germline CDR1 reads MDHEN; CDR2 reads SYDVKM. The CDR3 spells CASRLGGTEAFF.

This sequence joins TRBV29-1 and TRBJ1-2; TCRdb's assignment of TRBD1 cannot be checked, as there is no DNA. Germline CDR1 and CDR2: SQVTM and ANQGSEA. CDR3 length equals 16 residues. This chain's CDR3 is CSVEVIEGVQGYGYTF. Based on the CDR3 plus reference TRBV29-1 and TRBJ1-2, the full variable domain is SAVISQKPSRDICQRGTSLTIQCQVDSQVTMMFWYRQQPGQSLTLIATANQGSEATYESGFVIDKFPISRPNLTFSTLTVSNMSPEDSSIYLCSVEVIEGVQGYGYTFGSGTRLTVV.

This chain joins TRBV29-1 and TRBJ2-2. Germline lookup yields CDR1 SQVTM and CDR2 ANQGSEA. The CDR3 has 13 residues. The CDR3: CSVETANTGELFF.

The CDR3 reads CASRSPGGGPYEQYF. The chain is built from TRBV28 and TRBJ2-7; TCRdb's assignment of TRBD1 cannot be checked, as there is no DNA. The CDR3 loop spans 15 amino acids. CDR1 and CDR2 (germline): MDHEN, SYDVKM. Filled out from reference TRBV28 and TRBJ2-7, the complete variable domain reads DVKVTQSSRYLVKRTGEKVFLECVQDMDHENMFWYRQDPGLGLRLIYFSYDVKMKEKGDIPEGYSVSREKKERFSLILESASTNQTSMYLCASRSPGGGPYEQYFGPGTRLTVT.

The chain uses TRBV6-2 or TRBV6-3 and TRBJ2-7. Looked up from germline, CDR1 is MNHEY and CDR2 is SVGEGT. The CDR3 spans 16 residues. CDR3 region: CASSYSRSGRGREQYF.

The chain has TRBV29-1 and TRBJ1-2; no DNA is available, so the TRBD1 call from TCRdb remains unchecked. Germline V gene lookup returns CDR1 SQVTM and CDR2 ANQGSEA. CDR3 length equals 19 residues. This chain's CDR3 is CSVETSSWTGGNPHYGYTF.

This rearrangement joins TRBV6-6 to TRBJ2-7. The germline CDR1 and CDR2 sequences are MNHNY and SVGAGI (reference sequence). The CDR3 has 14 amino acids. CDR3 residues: CASSYSDTFYEQYF.

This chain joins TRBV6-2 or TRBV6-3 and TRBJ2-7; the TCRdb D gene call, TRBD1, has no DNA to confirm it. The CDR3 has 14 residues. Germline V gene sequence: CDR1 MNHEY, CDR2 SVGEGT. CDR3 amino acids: CATRTGLGPYEQYF.

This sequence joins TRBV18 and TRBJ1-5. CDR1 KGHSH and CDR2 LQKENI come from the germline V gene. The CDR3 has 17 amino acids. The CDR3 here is CASSPPNSKIVDQPQHF.

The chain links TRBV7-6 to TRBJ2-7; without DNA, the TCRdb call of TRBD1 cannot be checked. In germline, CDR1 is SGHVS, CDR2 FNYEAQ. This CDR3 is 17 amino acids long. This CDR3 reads CASSQEQGFPSSYEQYF. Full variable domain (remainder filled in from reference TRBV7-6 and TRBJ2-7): GAGVSQSPRYKVTKRGQDVALRCDPISGHVSLYWYRQALGQGPEFLTYFNYEAQQDKSGLPNDRFSAERPEGSISTLTIQRTEQRDSAMYRCASSQEQGFPSSYEQYFGPGTRLTVT.

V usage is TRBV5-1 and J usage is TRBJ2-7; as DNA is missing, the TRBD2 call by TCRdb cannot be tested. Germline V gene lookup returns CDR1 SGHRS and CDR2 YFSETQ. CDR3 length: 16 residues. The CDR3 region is CASSLEFLGGGYEQYF.

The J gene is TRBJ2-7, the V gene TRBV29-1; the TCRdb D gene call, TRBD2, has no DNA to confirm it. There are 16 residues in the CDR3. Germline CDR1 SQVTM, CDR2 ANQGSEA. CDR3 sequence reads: CSVVWRADKKGYEQYF.

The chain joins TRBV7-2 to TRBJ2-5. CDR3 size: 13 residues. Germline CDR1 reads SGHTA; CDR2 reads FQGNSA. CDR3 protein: CASSPDPDQTQYF.

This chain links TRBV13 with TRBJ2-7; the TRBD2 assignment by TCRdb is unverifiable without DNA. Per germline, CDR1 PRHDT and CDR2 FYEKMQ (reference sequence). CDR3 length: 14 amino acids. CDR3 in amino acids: CASSKRGGQNEQYF. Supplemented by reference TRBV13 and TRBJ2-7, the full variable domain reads AAGVIQSPRHLIKEKRETATLKCYPIPRHDTVYWYQQGPGQDPQFLISFYEKMQSDKGSIPDRFSAQQFSDYHSELNMSSLELGDSALYFCASSKRGGQNEQYFGPGTRLTVT.

The CDR3 loop is CASRSTGFQPQHF. This chain uses TRBV6-6 with TRBJ1-5; the TCRdb D gene call, TRBD1, has no DNA to confirm it. The CDR3 totals 13 residues. Germline V gene data show CDR1 as MNHNY and CDR2 as SVGAGI (reference sequence).

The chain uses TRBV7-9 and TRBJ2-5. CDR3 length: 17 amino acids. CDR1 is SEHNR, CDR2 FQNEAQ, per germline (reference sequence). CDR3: CASQLLGEGKYQETQYF.

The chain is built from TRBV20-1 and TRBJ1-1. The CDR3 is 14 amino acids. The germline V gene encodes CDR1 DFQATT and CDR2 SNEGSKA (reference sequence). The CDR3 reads CSALTFPENTEAFF.

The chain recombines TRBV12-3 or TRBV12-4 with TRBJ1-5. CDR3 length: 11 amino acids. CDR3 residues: CASSHSGPQHF.